This note documents a single TCR beta chain sequence. These data belong to a study of control samples from healthy donors and cancer patients. Germline-derived CDR1 and CDR2 are MNHEY and SVGAGI. The trim removed 0 bases at V and 4 bases at J, leaving 2 bases unmatched. This CDR3 is 14 amino acids long. TCRdb's copy holds only in-frame clones and misses some; the assay was immunoSEQ multiplex PCR. Of approximately 120,000 clones listed, 90% are singletons. This TCR was recovered from a human donor in good health. The donor label of this sample is uncertain. The V gene is TRBV6-5, the J gene TRBJ2-5, with 7 bases identical to TRBD1. The sequenced sample consisted of blood. CDR3 in DNA: TGTGCCAGCAGTTACTCCGGGACAGTAGAGACCCAGTACTTC. Amino acid sequence: CASSYSGTVETQYF.